A single sample gave rise to the 20 T cell receptor beta chains below, sequenced in a study of shared clonotypes between healthy human individuals. TCRdb keeps only in-frame clones here, not all; method: immunoSEQ multiplex PCR. This sample yields about 2.4 million clones, of which over 85% are seen a single time; 0.36% belongs to the top ten. The sample consisted of naive CD4+ T cells from PBMCs. Stated subset: CD45RA+ positively selected. The receptors stem from a man younger than 35 in good health. Some clones in this sample may be carry-over from other donors' samples.

This clone was seen a single time. The V and J genes are TRBV7-8 and TRBJ2-7; 7 bases fit TRBD1. Germline V gene sequence: CDR1 SGHVS, CDR2 FQNEAQ. V lost 5 bases and J lost 9; bases outside the gene matches: 16. There are 15 residues in the CDR3. The CDR3 sequence is CASSLNTGTEVRQYF. The DNA for the CDR3 is TGTGCCAGCAGCCTAAACACCGGGACAGAGGTCCGGCAGTACTTC.

The rearrangement joins TRBV12-5 to TRBJ2-5; 9 nucleotides agree with TRBD1. Germline V gives CDR1 LGHNT, CDR2 FRNRAP. The V and J ends lost 1 base and 2 bases, in that order; junction bases with no gene match: 2. The CDR3 is 15 residues long. The CDR3 here is CASGLGTGVQETQYF. In nucleotides, the CDR3 is TGTGCTAGTGGTTTGGGGACAGGGGTTCAAGAGACCCAGTACTTC.

This rearrangement joins TRBV20-1 to TRBJ2-1; D perhaps matches TRBD2 (5 bases). Trimming cost V 3 bases and J 10 bases, with 10 bases left between them. CDR3 length equals 11 residues. CDR1 and CDR2 from the germline V gene are DFQATT and SNEGSKA (reference sequence). The CDR3 sequence is CSASLGVEQFF. CDR3 DNA sequence: TGCAGTGCTAGTCTGGGAGTCGAGCAGTTCTTC.

This clone has just one count. The chain links TRBV19 to TRBJ2-5, with D unclear. Trimming removed 10 bases at V and 0 bases at J, with 15 bases between. Germline-derived CDR1 and CDR2 are LNHDA and SQIVND (reference sequence). This CDR3 region has 14 residues. CDR3 sequence: CATRAYTNQETQYF. The CDR3 DNA is TGTGCCACCCGGGCCTATACTAACCAAGAGACCCAGTACTTC.

The gene calls are TRBV10-1 and TRBJ2-1, with TRBD2 matching 10 bases. V lost 5 bases and J lost 0; bases outside the gene matches: 13. Germline V CDR1 and CDR2: WNHNN, SYGVQD (reference sequence). The CDR3 runs 19 residues. The CDR3 sequence: CASSLTGLAGDHSYNEQFF. Written as DNA, the CDR3 is TGCGCCAGCAGTCTCACTGGTCTAGCGGGAGATCACTCCTACAATGAGCAGTTCTTC.

The J gene is TRBJ2-1, the V gene TRBV29-1; a weak D match, TRBD2 (5 bases). The V end was cut by 8 bases, the J end by 0 bases, with 11 bases between. Germline-derived CDR1 and CDR2 are SQVTM and ANQGSEA. The CDR3 totals 13 residues. CDR3 DNA sequence: TGCAGCCACGAGCGGAGCTCCTACAATGAGCAGTTCTTC. As protein: CSHERSSYNEQFF.

This clone has a single count. CDR3 in amino acids: CASGLAGTLPILNEQFF. CDR3 DNA sequence: TGCGCCAGCGGACTAGCGGGAACTTTACCCATCCTTAATGAGCAGTTCTTC. The genes are TRBV5-1 and TRBJ2-1; 12 bases map to TRBD2. V was clipped by 7 bases and J by 7 bases; unmatched bases: 15. CDR1 and CDR2 from the germline V gene are SGHRS and YFSETQ. This CDR3 comprises 17 residues. Filled out from reference TRBV5-1 and TRBJ2-1, the complete variable domain reads KAGVTQTPRYLIKTRGQQVTLSCSPISGHRSVSWYQQTPGQGLQFLFEYFSETQRNKGNFPGRFSGRQFSNSRSEMNVSTLELGDSALYLCASGLAGTLPILNEQFFGPGTRLTVL.

This rearrangement joins TRBV5-1 to TRBJ1-1; possibly TRBD1 for D (5 bases). Trimming pared 0 bases from V and 1 base from J, leaving 13 bases between. This CDR3 is 16 amino acids long. The germline V gene has CDR1 SGHRS and CDR2 YFSETQ. CDR3 nucleotides: TGCGCCAGCAGCTTGGCGGAGGGACGGCGGAACACTGAAGCTTTCTTT. This sequence encodes CASSLAEGRRNTEAFF.

The count of this clone is one. The rearrangement links TRBV7-8 to TRBJ2-1; 8 bases are shared with TRBD2. Germline V gene sequence: CDR1 SGHVS, CDR2 FQNEAQ. This CDR3 is 16 amino acids long. Trimming took 2 bases from V and 0 from J; bases not matched to a gene: 3. This CDR3 is CASSLWSGSSYNEQFF. For the CDR3, the DNA is TGTGCCAGCAGCTTATGGAGCGGGAGCTCCTACAATGAGCAGTTCTTC.

The J gene is TRBJ1-5, the V gene TRBV28; D gene unclear. Germline CDR1 and CDR2: MDHEN and SYDVKM. The germline V and J ends were trimmed by 5 bases and 9 bases, with 23 bases remaining between them. This CDR3 contains 16 residues. CDR3 sequence: CASSPPVLQGQGPQHF. The CDR3 DNA is TGTGCCAGCAGTCCCCCCGTTTTGCAAGGGCAAGGGCCCCAGCATTTT.

V usage is TRBV7-9 and J usage is TRBJ1-6; no firm D call. CDR1 SEHNR and CDR2 FQNEAQ come from the germline V gene (reference sequence). V was pared by 1 base and J by 5 bases, with 9 bases between. This CDR3 is 15 amino acids long. The CDR3 protein is CASSLVAGNNSPLHF. DNA for the CDR3: TGTGCCAGCAGCTTAGTAGCAGGAAATAATTCACCCCTCCACTTT.

This chain uses TRBV28 with TRBJ2-1; D perhaps matches TRBD1 (7 bases). Germline loops: CDR1 MDHEN, CDR2 SYDVKM. Trimming shortened V by 7 bases and J by 0 bases, and 13 bases separated the two germline ends. CDR3 length: 15 residues. In nucleotides, the CDR3 is TGTGCCAGCACCTCAGGGGGGAGCTCCTACAATGAGCAGTTCTTC. As protein: CASTSGGSSYNEQFF. The full variable domain, rest sourced from reference TRBV28 and TRBJ2-1, is DVKVTQSSRYLVKRTGEKVFLECVQDMDHENMFWYRQDPGLGLRLIYFSYDVKMKEKGDIPEGYSVSREKKERFSLILESASTNQTSMYLCASTSGGSSYNEQFFGPGTRLTVL.

The rearrangement uses TRBV21-1 and TRBJ2-7; the table calls TRBD2, which could not be checked here. TRBV21-1 is deemed a pseudogene. The CDR3 runs 13 residues. CDR3 coding DNA: TGTGCCAGCAGCAAAAGGAGGGACTACGAGCAGTACTTC. Translating it yields CASSKRRDYEQYF.

The chain couples TRBV18 to TRBJ2-3; tentative D call: TRBD1 (6 bases). The CDR3 extends over 16 amino acids. V lost 3 bases, J lost 3 bases, and 16 bases lay in between. Germline V CDR1 and CDR2: KGHSH, LQKENI. CDR3 region: CASSPNRDTRTDTQYF. CDR3 DNA: TGTGCCAGCTCACCGAACCGGGACACCCGGACAGATACGCAGTATTTT. Full variable domain (rest looked up from reference TRBV18 and TRBJ2-3): NAGVMQNPRHLVRRRGQEARLRCSPMKGHSHVYWYRQLPEEGLKFMVYLQKENIIDESGMPKERFSAEFPKEGPSILRIQQVVRGDSAAYFCASSPNRDTRTDTQYFGPGTRLTVL.

About this clone: This specimen includes other DNA sequences encoding the same CDR3. The CDR3 reads CASSARGSGNTIYF. The CDR3 nucleotides read TGTGCCAGCAGTGCCAGGGGCTCTGGAAACACCATATATTTT. The chain is built from TRBV2 and TRBJ1-3, with TRBD1 as a possible D gene (6 bases). Germline-derived CDR1 and CDR2 are SNHLY and FYNNEI. Between the trimmed V and J ends, which lost 4 bases and 0 bases, there was a span of 7 bases. CDR3 length: 14 amino acids.

V and J are TRBV19 and TRBJ2-2, with 11 bases fitting TRBD2. V dropped 6 bases and J dropped 6; count of bases not matched to a gene: 12. The CDR3 is made up of 17 amino acids. CDR1 is LNHDA and CDR2 is SQIVND in the germline V gene (reference sequence). DNA of the CDR3: TGTGCCAGTAGGACGATCCTAGGACTAGCGGGTTCCGGGGAGCTGTTTTTT. It codes for CASRTILGLAGSGELFF. The entire variable domain, with the rest obtained from reference TRBV19 and TRBJ2-2, is as follows: DGGITQSPKYLFRKEGQNVTLSCEQNLNHDAMYWYRQDPGQGLRLIYYSQIVNDFQKGDIAEGYSVSREKKESFPLTVTSAQKNPTAFYLCASRTILGLAGSGELFFGEGSRLTVL.

This chain links TRBV2 with TRBJ2-7, with D unresolved. Trimming took 4 bases from V and 4 from J, leaving 8 bases between them. The germline V gene encodes CDR1 SNHLY and CDR2 FYNNEI. This CDR3 has 12 residues. The DNA for the CDR3 is TGTGCCAGCAGTGCTACCGGTTACGAGCAGTACTTC. Its translation is CASSATGYEQYF.

A word on this clone: This sample includes further DNA sequences coding for the same CDR3. The CDR3 protein is CASSRTANTGELFF. As DNA, the CDR3 is TGTGCCAGCAGTCGGACGGCAAACACCGGGGAGCTGTTTTTT. This chain joins TRBV6-5 and TRBJ2-2; D is uncertain. Trimming pared 5 bases from V and 2 bases from J, leaving 9 bases between. The CDR3 totals 14 residues. From germline, CDR1 is MNHEY and CDR2 SVGAGI.

The CDR3 reads CASNQRVVDTQYF. The CDR3 bases are TGTGCCAGTAATCAAAGAGTGGTAGATACGCAGTATTTT. This chain joins TRBV19 and TRBJ2-3; D ambiguous. This CDR3 has 13 amino acids. Germline-derived CDR1 and CDR2 are LNHDA and SQIVND (reference sequence). V lost 7 bases and J 5 bases, leaving 13 bases between the germline ends.

The sample holds one count of this clone. This sequence joins TRBV5-4 and TRBJ2-7; D is possibly TRBD2 (7 bases). Germline-derived CDR1 and CDR2 are SGHNT and YYREEE (reference sequence). V shed 3 bases and J shed 7 bases, with 20 bases lying between them. The CDR3 runs to 15 residues. The CDR3 loop is CASSSRVGGGAEQYF. The CDR3 DNA reads as TGTGCCAGCAGCTCCAGGGTAGGGGGGGGCGCGGAGCAGTACTTC.